Below, one T cell receptor (beta chain) is given with its context. These data are taken from a study of shared T cell receptors in the human thymus. Profiling relied on immunoSEQ multiplex PCR, and the TCRdb table lists in-frame clones only, not all of them. The sample gives hundreds of thousands of clones, 80% to 90% of which show up once; 0.0094% is in the top ten. This CDR3 region has 17 residues. After removal of 0 bases from V and 0 bases from J, the junction contained 4 bases not matched to a gene. In germline, CDR1 is SGDLS, CDR2 YYNGEE. This sample also belongs to another study, concerning human thymus T cells. This second study says: Thymic tissue was derived from resections collected during corrective heart surgery. Seemingly biased V and J gene usage marked thymic and blood repertoires. Related research reported highly overlapping thymic repertoires among unrelated individuals.

What was sequenced was thymocytes. The clonotype comes from a boy younger than two with a congenital heart defect. This chain uses TRBV9 with TRBJ2-1; TRBD2 matches at 9 bases. The CDR3 sequence: CASSVGLAGSSYNEQFF. As DNA, the CDR3 is TGTGCCAGCAGCGTAGGGCTAGCGGGGAGCTCCTACAATGAGCAGTTCTTC.